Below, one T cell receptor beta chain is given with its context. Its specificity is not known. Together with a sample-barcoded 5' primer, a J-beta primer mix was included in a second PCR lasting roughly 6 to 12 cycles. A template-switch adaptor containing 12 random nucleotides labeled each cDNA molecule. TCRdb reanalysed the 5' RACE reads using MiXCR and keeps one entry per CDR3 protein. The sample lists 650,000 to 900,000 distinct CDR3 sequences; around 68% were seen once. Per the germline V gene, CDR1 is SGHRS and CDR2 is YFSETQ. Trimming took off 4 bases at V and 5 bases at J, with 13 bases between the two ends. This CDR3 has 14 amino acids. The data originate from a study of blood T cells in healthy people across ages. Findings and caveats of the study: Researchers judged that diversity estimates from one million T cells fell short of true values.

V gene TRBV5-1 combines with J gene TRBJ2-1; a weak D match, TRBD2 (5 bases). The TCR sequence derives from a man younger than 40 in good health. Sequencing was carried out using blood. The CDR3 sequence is CASSAEGPDNEQFF. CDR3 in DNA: TGCGCCAGCAGCGCCGAGGGCCCCGACAATGAGCAGTTCTTC.